The clone carrying this TCR beta chain was recorded many times. No antigen is known for it. The V and J ends lost 0 bases and 5 bases respectively, with 20 bases between them. The germline V gene encodes CDR1 SGHRS and CDR2 YFSETQ. The CDR3 is 17 residues long. This specimen belongs to a study of shared clonotypes between healthy human individuals. Every contributor of samples was a Caucasian grown-up residing in Nashville, Tennessee. Study-wide results and limits: All-four-donor shared clonotypes had higher generation probabilities than non-shared clonotypes did.

The authors ran the assay at deep level. Only in-frame clones appear in the TCRdb table, and some are missing; sequencing was by immunoSEQ multiplex PCR. In the table there are approximately 250,000 clones, 60% to 70% of which are singletons. The V call is TRBV5-1, the J call TRBJ2-5, with no clear D. This sequence originates from a man aged 25 to 40 in good health. Sequencing was carried out using memory CD4+ T cells sorted from blood. Subset reported: CD45RA-negative fraction. As DNA, the CDR3 is TGCGCCAGCAGCTTGGCTGGGAACCTCCTAAACGGGGAGACCCAGTACTTC. Residues: CASSLAGNLLNGETQYF.